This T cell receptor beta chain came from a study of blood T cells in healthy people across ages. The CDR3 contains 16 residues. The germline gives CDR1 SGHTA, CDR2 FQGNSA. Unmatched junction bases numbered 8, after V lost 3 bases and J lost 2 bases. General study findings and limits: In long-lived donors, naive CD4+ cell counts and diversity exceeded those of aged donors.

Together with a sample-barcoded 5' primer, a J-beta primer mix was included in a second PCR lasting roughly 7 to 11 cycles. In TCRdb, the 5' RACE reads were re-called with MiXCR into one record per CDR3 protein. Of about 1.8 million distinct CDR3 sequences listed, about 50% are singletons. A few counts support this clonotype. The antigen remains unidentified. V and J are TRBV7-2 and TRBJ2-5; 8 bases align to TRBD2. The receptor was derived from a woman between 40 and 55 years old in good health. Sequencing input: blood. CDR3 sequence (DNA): TGTGCCAGCAGCTTCGTGCGGGGGGCGGAGCAAGAGACCCAGTACTTC. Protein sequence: CASSFVRGAEQETQYF.